These T cell receptor beta chains were read from a single sample in a study of human T cells and chemical hapten exposure. Via MiXCR, TCRdb re-called the RACE reads, giving one row per CDR3 protein. Altogether 62,000 or so distinct CDR3 sequences are present, 9.5% to 11% being singletons, with the ten largest covering approximately 2%. The specimen was whole blood, collected in connection with sensitization to the hapten diphenylcyclopropenone (DPC). The receptors originated from a woman aged 25 to 39 with alopecia areata. Some clones in this sample may be carry-over from other donors' samples. CDR3s leave out the opening cysteine and the closing phenylalanine or tryptophan. D genes are given only for firm matches. Size is stated for part of the rows, as once, few or many counts, or as a class when the clone is expanded.

TRBV29-1	few	NA	TRBJ1-1	SASLAGANTEAF
TRBV7-2	few	TRBD2	TRBJ2-7	ASSLVASGNGIYEQY
TRBV5-5	many	NA	TRBJ1-2	ASSLGTIAYT
TRBV6-1	NA	NA	TRBJ2-7	ASLARTGSSYEQY
TRBV7-2	few	NA	TRBJ1-1	ASRRLDNMGTEAF
TRBV5-1	NA	NA	TRBJ2-5	ASTFTLQETQY
TRBV5-1	NA	NA	TRBJ2-5	ASRPGSTETQY
TRBV5-5	NA	TRBD2	TRBJ2-3	ASSLGGLAGGSTDTQY
TRBV28	many	NA	TRBJ1-1	ASRRMNTEAF
TRBV4-1	few	NA	TRBJ1-1	ASSQPPESEAF
TRBV7-8	many	TRBD2	TRBJ2-3	ASSLWSSGGSDTQY
TRBV9	many	NA	TRBJ2-7	ASSVGSSTSYEQY
TRBV7-9	many	NA	TRBJ1-4	ASSTPDSLGEKLF
TRBV12-3/TRBV12-4	many	TRBD1	TRBJ2-4	ASRPPGTGDNIQY
TRBV28	many	NA	TRBJ1-2	ATKMGPSLNYGYT
TRBV27	few	TRBD1	TRBJ2-5	ASTNLEGGQAARVY
TRBV5-5	NA	TRBD1	TRBJ2-2	ASSPQTGTNTGELF
TRBV18	many	NA	TRBJ1-2	ASSPPSYAYGYT
TRBV28	few	NA	TRBJ2-5	ASMGAYQETQY
TRBV7-6	many	TRBD1	TRBJ2-1	ADPRDRDIHEQF
TRBV28	many	TRBD1	TRBJ1-1	ASTGIDRGRTEAF
TRBV6-2/TRBV6-3	NA	NA	TRBJ2-5	AAANRPQETQY
TRBV7-2	few	TRBD2	TRBJ2-7	ASSKLARLAGGHSSYEQY
TRBV24-1	NA	NA	TRBJ2-2	ATSDSGLNTGELF
TRBV14	NA	NA	TRBJ2-4	ASSQALNIQY
TRBV7-2	many	TRBD2	TRBJ2-7	ASSLTSGGAFYEQY
TRBV5-4	few	TRBD1	TRBJ1-2	ASSLSQGVANYGYT
TRBV5-1	few	NA	TRBJ2-1	ASSLARDEQF
TRBV7-6	many	NA	TRBJ2-3	ASSVMVPPATDTQY
TRBV7-9	many	NA	TRBJ2-2	ASSPSGTGELF
TRBV20-1	few	TRBD2	TRBJ2-3	SAPGLAGGVPDTQY
TRBV6-1	NA	TRBD2	TRBJ2-1	ASSTGTSGYNEQF
TRBV6-2/TRBV6-3	few	NA	TRBJ1-5	ASSYSLVQPQH
TRBV7-2	few	TRBD2	TRBJ2-5	ASSFLPGTSGGDQETQY
TRBV7-2	few	NA	TRBJ2-1	ASSLILIGSSYNEQF
TRBV11-1	NA	NA	TRBJ2-1	ASSLNRGNEQF
TRBV18	many	NA	TRBJ1-1	ASSIQRNPNTEAF
TRBV5-1	few	NA	TRBJ1-6	ASSLEPGQPSPLH
TRBV3-1	many	NA	TRBJ2-5	ASSQATTRGASTQY
TRBV7-7	NA	TRBD2	TRBJ2-5	ASSHTSGGYQETQY
TRBV18	many	NA	TRBJ2-1	ASSSLSDEQF
TRBV28	few	TRBD2	TRBJ2-7	ASNTPSGRAPHEQY
TRBV5-5	NA	NA	TRBJ2-7	ASSFEGASSYEQY
TRBV20-1	many	TRBD1	TRBJ2-7	SARPTGQGSYEQY
TRBV28	many	TRBD1	TRBJ1-2	ASSPSDRDYGYT
TRBV4-3	NA	NA	TRBJ2-7	ASSQGVGSLYEQY
TRBV28	many	NA	TRBJ1-3	ASSLSQHSGNTIY
TRBV20-1	many	NA	TRBJ2-7	SAEVAYEQY
TRBV18	NA	NA	TRBJ2-7	ASSPGTTSYEQY
TRBV29-1	NA	TRBD2	TRBJ2-3	SVQGGRAPLSADTQY
TRBV29-1	NA	TRBD2	TRBJ2-3	SVASGRAVADTQY
TRBV6-4	NA	TRBD1	TRBJ2-6	ASSGQASDVLT
TRBV11-3	few	TRBD1	TRBJ1-6	ASSIRQGNNSPLH
TRBV5-6	NA	NA	TRBJ2-7	ASTTPGQRSSQEQY
TRBV7-9	NA	TRBD1	TRBJ2-3	ASSLYGTGVTDTQY
TRBV12-3/TRBV12-4	few	NA	TRBJ2-3	ASSLGSHTDTQY
TRBV9	few	NA	TRBJ2-7	ASSVGPGDYEQY
TRBV5-1	NA	TRBD2	TRBJ2-3	ASSSGTNVWDTQY
TRBV20-1	few	NA	TRBJ1-1	SAGDDGGIAF
TRBV2	many	NA	TRBJ1-6	ASNDRGSPLH